This entry describes one T cell receptor (beta chain). Antigen specificity is unknown. The record originates from a study of T cell responses to AZD1222 COVID-19 vaccine. CDR3 length: 16 amino acids. Germline values: CDR1 SNHLY, CDR2 FYNNEI. Between the trimmed V and J ends, which lost 7 bases and 0 bases, there was a span of 13 bases. Assay used: immunoSEQ multiplex PCR; TCRdb lists only in-frame clones, some missing. The table lists hundreds of thousands of clones, 85% to 95% of them singletons. Study conclusions and caveats: In a largely white British group with more females than males, clonal diversity was possibly underestimated.

Second-dose intervals of approximately 4 or approximately 12 weeks were pooled. The input for sequencing was peripheral blood, taken 28 days after the second AZD1222 dose. J is TRBJ1-6 and V is TRBV2; D not certain. This clonotype was sampled from an adult who received the AZD1222 COVID-19 vaccine. The chain's CDR3 is CASTSQTLSYNSPLHF. CDR3 DNA: TGTGCCAGCACATCCCAGACGCTCTCCTATAATTCACCCCTCCACTTT. Supplemented by reference TRBV2 and TRBJ1-6, the full variable domain reads EPEVTQTPSHQVTQMGQEVILRCVPISNHLYFYWYRQILGQKVEFLVSFYNNEISEKSEIFDDQFSVERPDGSNFTLKIRSTKLEDSAMYFCASTSQTLSYNSPLHFGNGTRLTVT.